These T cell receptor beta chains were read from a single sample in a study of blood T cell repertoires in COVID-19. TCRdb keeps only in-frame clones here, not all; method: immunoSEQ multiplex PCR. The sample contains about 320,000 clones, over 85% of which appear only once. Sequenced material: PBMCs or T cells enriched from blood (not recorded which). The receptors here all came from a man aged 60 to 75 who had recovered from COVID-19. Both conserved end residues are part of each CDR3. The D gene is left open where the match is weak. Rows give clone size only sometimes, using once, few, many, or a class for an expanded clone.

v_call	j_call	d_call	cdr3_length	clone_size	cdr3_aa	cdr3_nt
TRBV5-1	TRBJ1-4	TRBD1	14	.	CASSKGQNNEKLFF	TGCGCCAGCAGCAAGGGACAGAATAATGAAAAACTGTTTTTT
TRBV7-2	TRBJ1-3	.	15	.	CASSPQGSPGNTIYF	TGTGCCAGCAGCCCTCAGGGGAGCCCTGGAAACACCATATATTTT
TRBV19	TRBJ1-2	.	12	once	CASSIVGAGYTF	TGTGCCAGTAGTATAGTGGGGGCTGGCTACACCTTC
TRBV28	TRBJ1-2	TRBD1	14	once	CASSLGRQGQGYTF	TGTGCCAGCAGTCTGGGTAGACAGGGTCAAGGCTACACCTTC
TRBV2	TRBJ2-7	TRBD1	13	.	CASNRDRDVEQYF	TGTGCCAGCAACCGGGACAGGGACGTCGAGCAGTACTTC
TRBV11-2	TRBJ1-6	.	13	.	CASSKSAISPLHF	TGTGCCAGCAGCAAATCTGCTATTTCACCCCTCCACTTT
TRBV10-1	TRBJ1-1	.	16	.	CASRKNSTPANTEAFF	TGCGCCAGCAGGAAGAATTCGACTCCGGCGAACACTGAAGCTTTCTTT
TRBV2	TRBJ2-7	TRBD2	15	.	CASSERANLAGKQYF	TGTGCCAGCAGTGAAAGGGCTAACCTAGCGGGGAAGCAGTACTTC
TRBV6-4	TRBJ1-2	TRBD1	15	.	CASSLSGTAESGYTF	TGTGCCAGCAGTTTATCCGGGACAGCCGAAAGTGGCTACACCTTC
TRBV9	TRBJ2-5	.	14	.	CASSFVQGSETQYF	TGTGCCAGCAGCTTCGTACAGGGATCCGAGACCCAGTACTTC
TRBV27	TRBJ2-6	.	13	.	CASSFGGANVLTF	TGTGCCAGCAGCTTTGGCGGGGCCAACGTCCTGACTTTC
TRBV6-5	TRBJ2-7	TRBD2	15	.	CASSSRTSGTHEQYF	TGTGCCAGCAGTTCGAGGACTAGCGGGACACACGAGCAGTACTTC
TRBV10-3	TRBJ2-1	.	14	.	CAISAARKNNEQFF	TGTGCCATCAGTGCGGCTAGAAAAAACAATGAGCAGTTCTTC
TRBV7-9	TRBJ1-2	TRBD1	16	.	CASSLAPGTGAYGYTF	TGTGCCAGCAGCTTAGCTCCGGGGACAGGGGCCTATGGCTACACCTTC
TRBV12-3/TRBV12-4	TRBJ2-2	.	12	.	CASSLLRGELFF	TGTGCCAGCAGCTTGCTACGCGGGGAGCTGTTTTTT
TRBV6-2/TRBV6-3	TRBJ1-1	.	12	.	CASSELNTEAFF	TGTGCCAGCAGTGAGCTTAACACTGAAGCTTTCTTT
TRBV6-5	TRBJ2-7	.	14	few	CASSYLIQGHEQYF	TGTGCCAGCAGTTACTTGATACAGGGCCACGAGCAGTACTTC
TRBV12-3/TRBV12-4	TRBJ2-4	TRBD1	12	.	CASSVQGAAQYF	TGTGCCAGCAGTGTACAGGGGGCTGCTCAGTACTTC